This TCR beta chain emerged from a study of OX40 agonist ivuxolimab in advanced cancers. Overall study findings and caveats: In CD8+ T cells, expanded clones were on average more numerous than in CD4+.

Unmatched junction bases numbered 3, after V lost 3 bases and J lost 6 bases. Germline-derived CDR1 and CDR2 are SGHRS and YFSETQ. The CDR3 sequence is 12 residues long. As regards this clone: Its antigen is still unknown.

Sequenced by immunoSEQ multiplex PCR; TCRdb stores in-frame clones only, minus some. Among about 48,000 clones listed, around 83% were seen once. The sequencing used CD4+ or CD8+ T cells sorted from blood, collected in a trial of the OX40 agonist ivuxolimab. The origin of this receptor is an adult with an advanced solid tumor such as melanoma, head and neck, liver or kidney cancer. V is TRBV5-1 and J is TRBJ2-7, with 7 bases lining up with TRBD1. CDR3 nucleotides: TGCGCCAGCAGCTCAGCAGGGGGCGAGCAGTACTTC. Protein: CASSSAGGEQYF.